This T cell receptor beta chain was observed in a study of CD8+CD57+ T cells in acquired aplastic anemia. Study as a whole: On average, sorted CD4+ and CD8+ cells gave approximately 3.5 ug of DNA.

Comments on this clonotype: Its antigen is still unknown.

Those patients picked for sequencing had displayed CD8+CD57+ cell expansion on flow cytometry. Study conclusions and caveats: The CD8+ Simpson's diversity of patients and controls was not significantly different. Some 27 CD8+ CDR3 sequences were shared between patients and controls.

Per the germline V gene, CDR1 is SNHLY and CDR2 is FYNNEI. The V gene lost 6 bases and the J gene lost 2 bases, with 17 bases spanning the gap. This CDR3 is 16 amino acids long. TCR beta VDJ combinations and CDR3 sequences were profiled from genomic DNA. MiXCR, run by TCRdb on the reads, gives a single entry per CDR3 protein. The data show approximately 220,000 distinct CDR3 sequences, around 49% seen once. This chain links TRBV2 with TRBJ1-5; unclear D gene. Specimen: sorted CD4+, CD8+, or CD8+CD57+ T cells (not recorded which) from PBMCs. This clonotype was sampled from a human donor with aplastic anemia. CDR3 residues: CASRTWEGAGNQPQHF. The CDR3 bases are TGTGCCAGCAGGACTTGGGAGGGCGCGGGCAATCAGCCCCAGCATTTT.